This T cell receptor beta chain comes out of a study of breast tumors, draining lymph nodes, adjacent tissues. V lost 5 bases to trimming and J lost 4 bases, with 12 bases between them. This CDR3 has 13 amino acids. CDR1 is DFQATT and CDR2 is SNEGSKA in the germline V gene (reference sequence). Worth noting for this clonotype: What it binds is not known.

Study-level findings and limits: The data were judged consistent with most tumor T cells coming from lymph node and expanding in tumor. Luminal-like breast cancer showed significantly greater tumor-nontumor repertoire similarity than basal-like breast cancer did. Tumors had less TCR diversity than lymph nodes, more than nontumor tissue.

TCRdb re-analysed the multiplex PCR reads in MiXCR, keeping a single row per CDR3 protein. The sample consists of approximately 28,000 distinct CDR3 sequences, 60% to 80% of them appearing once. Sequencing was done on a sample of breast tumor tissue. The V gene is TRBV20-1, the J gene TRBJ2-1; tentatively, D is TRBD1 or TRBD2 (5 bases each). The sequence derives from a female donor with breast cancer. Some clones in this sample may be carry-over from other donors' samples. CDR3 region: CSAPSGAYNEQFF. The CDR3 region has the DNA TGCAGTGCTCCTTCCGGGGCATACAATGAGCAGTTCTTC.